This TCR beta chain was identified in a study of PD-1 blockade in classical Hodgkin lymphoma. The CDR3 is 12 residues long. Trimming cost V 5 bases and J 8 bases, with 12 bases left between them. Germline V gene data show CDR1 as SGHAT and CDR2 as FQNNGV. For this clone: Antigen unknown.

All patients experienced relapse after autologous stem cell transplantation, and brentuximab vedotin exposure was variable. Measured with immunoSEQ multiplex PCR; TCRdb has only the in-frame clones, and not every one. The table lists 25,000 to 30,000 clones, over 80% of them singletons. Findings and limits, study-wide: The origin of the repertoire differences remains undefined, with disease activity or prior therapy as possible causes.

The source of this sequence is a human donor with classical Hodgkin lymphoma. The specimen comprised peripheral blood mononuclear cells (PBMCs), sampled before the second cycle of nivolumab. V usage is TRBV11-2 and J usage is TRBJ1-2; D possibly corresponds to TRBD1 (6 bases). This CDR3 reads CASSLQGRGYTF. CDR3 DNA sequence: TGTGCCAGCAGCCTCCAGGGGAGAGGCTACACCTTC.